This T cell receptor beta chain was retrieved from a study of cytomegalovirus exposure and HLA in healthy donors. Points from the study as a whole: Published work reported that the classifier diagnosed cytomegalovirus status with high specificity and sensitivity.

The V gene's germline CDR1 is SGHRS and CDR2 YFSETQ. This CDR3 comprises 13 residues. The ends were cut back, 4 bases at V and 3 bases at J, with 7 bases in the middle. A multiplex PCR was run with 60 Vbeta primers and 13 Jbeta primers. Clones were read by immunoSEQ multiplex PCR, and TCRdb kept only the in-frame ones, dropping some. The sample carries 60,000 to 95,000 clones, around 83% recorded once. With regard to this clone: What it recognizes is unknown.

Sequenced sample: PBMCs. The gene calls are TRBV5-1 and TRBJ1-4; possible D gene TRBD1, 6 bases. The TCR sequence derives from a man aged 65-85 years in good health and CMV-seropositive. The CDR3: CASSEGANEKLFF. In DNA form, the CDR3 reads TGCGCCAGCAGCGAGGGGGCTAATGAAAAACTGTTTTTT.